This TCR beta chain was observed in a study of T cell repertoires in cytomegalovirus infection. Study overall: Based on public TCR beta signatures, there were indications of CMV infection and of a matching HLA type.

At least ten counts were recorded for this clonotype. Its antigen is still unknown. Overall study results and limits: Clonotype analysis showed dominance of the ex vivo response by HLA-C-restricted CMV-specific TCR beta clonotypes. Individuals carrying CMV plus the relevant HLA were identified by cumulative frequency of public TCR beta families.

TCRdb re-called the reads through MiXCR, storing one row per CDR3 protein. Here the sample spans a few hundred thousand distinct CDR3 sequences, roughly 15% being singletons. The CDR3 length is 16 residues. Per the germline V gene, CDR1 is SGHTA and CDR2 is FQGNSA. V lost 1 base to trimming and J lost 6 bases, with 13 bases between them. This sequence originates from a human donor in good health (CMV status not recorded). Some clones in this sample may be carry-over from other donors' samples. The sequencing sample was made of PBMCs. The chain carries TRBV7-2 and TRBJ2-6; TRBD1 is a possible D gene (6 bases). CDR3 DNA sequence: TGTGCCAGCAGCTTAGTTTTATGGGGGCCGGCCAACGTCCTGACTTTC. Protein: CASSLVLWGPANVLTF. Full variable domain (missing parts from reference TRBV7-2 and TRBJ2-6): GAGVSQSPSNKVTEKGKDVELRCDPISGHTALYWYRQSLGQGLEFLIYFQGNSAPDKSGLPSDRFSAERTGGSVSTLTIQRTQQEDSAVYLCASSLVLWGPANVLTFGAGSRLTVL.